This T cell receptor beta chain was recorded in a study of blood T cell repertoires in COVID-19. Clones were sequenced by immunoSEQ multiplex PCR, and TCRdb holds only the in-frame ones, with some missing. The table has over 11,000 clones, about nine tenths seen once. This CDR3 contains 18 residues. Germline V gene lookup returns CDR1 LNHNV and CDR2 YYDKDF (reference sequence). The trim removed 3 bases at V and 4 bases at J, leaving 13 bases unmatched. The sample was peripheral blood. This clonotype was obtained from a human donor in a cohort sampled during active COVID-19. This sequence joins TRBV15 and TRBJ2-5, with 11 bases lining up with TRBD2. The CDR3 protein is CATSSRLAGGPSGETQYF. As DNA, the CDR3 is TGTGCCACCAGCAGCCGATTAGCGGGAGGGCCGTCGGGAGAGACCCAGTACTTC. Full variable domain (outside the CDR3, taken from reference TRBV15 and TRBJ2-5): DAMVIQNPRYQVTQFGKPVTLSCSQTLNHNVMYWYQQKSSQAPKLLFHYYDKDFNNEADTPDNFQSRRPNTSFCFLDIRSPGLGDTAMYLCATSSRLAGGPSGETQYFGPGTRLLVL.